The 17 T cell receptor beta chains below come from one sample, sequenced in a study of shared clonotypes between healthy human individuals. Generated by immunoSEQ multiplex PCR, the TCRdb table keeps only in-frame clones and is missing some. The sample has 2 million or so clones, 95% seen once. Sequencing input: naive CD4+ T cells sorted from blood. Subset in this sample: CD45RA+ positively selected. These receptors came from a man aged 18-30 years in good health.

About this clone itself: This specimen includes other DNA sequences encoding the same CDR3. The chain uses TRBV5-1 and TRBJ2-6, with D hard to call. Trimming shortened V by 5 bases and J by 0 bases, and 12 bases separated the two germline ends. Germline V gene data show CDR1 as SGHRS and CDR2 as YFSETQ. The length of the CDR3 is 16 residues. CDR3 in amino acids: CASSLDGLSGANVLTF. In DNA form, the CDR3 reads TGCGCCAGCAGTCTCGACGGGCTCTCTGGGGCCAACGTCCTGACTTTC.

This sequence joins TRBV6-5 and TRBJ1-2, with 8 bases aligning to TRBD1. CDR1 MNHEY and CDR2 SVGAGI come from the germline V gene. V was clipped by 6 bases and J by 6 bases; unmatched bases: 6. This CDR3 spans 13 amino acids. For the CDR3, the DNA is TGTGCCAGCAGCTTAACAGGGGGGAATGGCTACACCTTC. Its translation is CASSLTGGNGYTF.

The chain uses TRBV6-1 and TRBJ2-5; D ambiguous. Trimming took off 9 bases at V and 5 bases at J, with 10 bases between the two ends. This CDR3 contains 11 residues. The germline V gene encodes CDR1 MNHNS and CDR2 SASEGT. CDR3 DNA sequence: TGTGCCAGTACGAAGATGGAGACCCAGTACTTC. Translated: CASTKMETQYF.

This clone occurred once. CDR3 amino acids: CASSLTRRETQYF. In DNA form, the CDR3 reads TGTGCCAGCAGCTTAACCCGCCGGGAGACCCAGTACTTC. The chain uses TRBV7-2 and TRBJ2-5; D unclear. Germline CDR1 reads SGHTA; CDR2 reads FQGNSA. The CDR3 loop spans 13 amino acids. V lost 2 bases and J 5 bases, leaving 9 bases between the germline ends.

The rearrangement links TRBV10-3 to TRBJ1-5; the D is unclear. Trimming removed 0 bases from V and 1 base from J, with 10 bases in between. The germline gives CDR1 ENHRY, CDR2 SYGVKD. The CDR3 has 16 residues. CDR3 bases: TGTGCCATCAGTGAGTCTCCCCCTCCGAGCAATCAGCCCCAGCATTTT. Residues: CAISESPPPSNQPQHF.

The rearrangement joins TRBV5-4 to TRBJ2-5; maybe TRBD1 (5 bases). The length of the CDR3 is 14 residues. Per germline, CDR1 SGHNT and CDR2 YYREEE (reference sequence). The germline V and J ends were trimmed by 0 bases and 4 bases, with 10 bases remaining between them. CDR3 sequence (DNA): TGTGCCAGCAGCTTGGACAGGTTGTCAGAGACCCAGTACTTC. Protein: CASSLDRLSETQYF.

This clone was recorded once. The rearrangement uses TRBV4-1 and TRBJ2-3; the D gene is possibly TRBD1 (6 bases). Germline CDR1 MGHRA, CDR2 YSYEKL. The CDR3 consists of 14 residues. The V and J ends lost 6 bases and 0 bases respectively, with 10 bases between them. Written as DNA, the CDR3 is TGCGCCAGCAGTACAGGGATTAGCACAGATACGCAGTATTTT. It codes for CASSTGISTDTQYF.

The chain carries TRBV19 and TRBJ1-1; the D gene is possibly TRBD1 (5 bases). The CDR3 is made up of 13 amino acids. Germline assignment: CDR1 LNHDA and CDR2 SQIVND (reference sequence). Trimming removed 8 bases from V and 3 bases from J, with 13 bases in between. CDR3 coding DNA: TGTGCCAGTGGGACCCATCGGGACACTGAAGCTTTCTTT. Protein sequence: CASGTHRDTEAFF. Looking up the rest from reference TRBV19 and TRBJ1-1 gives the full variable domain: DGGITQSPKYLFRKEGQNVTLSCEQNLNHDAMYWYRQDPGQGLRLIYYSQIVNDFQKGDIAEGYSVSREKKESFPLTVTSAQKNPTAFYLCASGTHRDTEAFFGQGTRLTVV.

The chain carries TRBV2 and TRBJ1-2; maybe TRBD1 (5 bases). Per germline, CDR1 SNHLY and CDR2 FYNNEI. This CDR3 spans 17 amino acids. Trimming left V 1 base short and J 5 bases short, with 20 bases between. The CDR3 loop is CASSEVGIREGTYGYTF. The CDR3 DNA follows: TGTGCCAGCAGTGAAGTAGGGATCAGGGAAGGTACATATGGCTACACCTTC.

The chain carries TRBV27 and TRBJ2-1; 10 bases agree with TRBD2. V lost 6 bases to trimming and J lost 10 bases; unmatched junction nucleotides: 6. This CDR3 comprises 13 residues. Germline V gives CDR1 MNHEY, CDR2 SMNVEV (reference sequence). CDR3 protein: CASSRTSGGEQFF. CDR3 bases: TGTGCCAGCAGCCGGACTAGCGGCGGGGAGCAGTTCTTC.

The count of this clone is one. V is TRBV7-9 and J is TRBJ1-4; 7 nucleotides align to TRBD1. This CDR3 comprises 13 residues. With V trimmed by 6 bases and J by 8 bases, 6 bases remained unmatched. Germline CDR1 reads SEHNR; CDR2 reads FQNEAQ (reference sequence). Here the CDR3 DNA reads TGTGCCAGCAGGTCGACAGGGACCGAAAAACTGTTTTTT. As protein: CASRSTGTEKLFF.

The V call is TRBV2, the J call TRBJ1-3; D is unclear. The CDR3 is made up of 15 amino acids. Germline lookup yields CDR1 SNHLY and CDR2 FYNNEI. V dropped 4 bases and J dropped 2 bases, with 12 bases sitting between them. In nucleotides, the CDR3 is TGTGCCAGCAGTGCGGAAGGACCTGCTGGAAACACCATATATTTT. This sequence encodes CASSAEGPAGNTIYF.

About this clone: At the DNA level, this CDR3 is encoded by other sequences in the same sample as well. This sequence joins TRBV2 and TRBJ2-2; 7 bases agree with TRBD1. V lost 6 bases to trimming and J lost 6 bases; unmatched junction nucleotides: 4. The germline V gene has CDR1 SNHLY and CDR2 FYNNEI. The CDR3 is 13 residues long. Here the CDR3 DNA reads TGTGCCAGCAGAGGGGACAGTCCCGGGGAGCTGTTTTTT. As protein: CASRGDSPGELFF.

V and J are TRBV2 and TRBJ2-1; TRBD2 matches at 14 bases. CDR3 size: 19 residues. Germline loops: CDR1 SNHLY, CDR2 FYNNEI. V trimming: 6 bases; J trimming: 0 bases; junction bases outside the gene matches: 10. CDR3 nucleotides: TGTGCCAGCAGGGCACTCTCCGGGACTAGCGGGAGCTCCTACAATGAGCAGTTCTTC. As protein: CASRALSGTSGSSYNEQFF.

The rearrangement links TRBV5-6 to TRBJ2-2; no definite D call. The CDR3 length is 14 residues. Germline-derived CDR1 and CDR2 are SGHDT and YYEEEE. Trimming took 0 bases from V and 8 from J, leaving 11 bases between them. CDR3 amino acids: CASSLDAQAGELFF. CDR3 coding DNA: TGTGCCAGCAGCTTGGACGCCCAAGCTGGGGAGCTGTTTTTT.

The chain recombines TRBV18 with TRBJ1-6; the D gene is possibly TRBD1 (5 bases). The CDR3 length is 14 residues. The germline CDR1 and CDR2 sequences are KGHSH and LQKENI. Trimming pared 9 bases from V and 10 bases from J, leaving 19 bases between. CDR3 amino acids: CASSKGDGGSPLHF. The CDR3 DNA follows: TGTGCCAGTTCCAAAGGGGATGGAGGGTCACCCCTCCACTTT.

The J gene is TRBJ2-4, the V gene TRBV10-3; D may be TRBD1 (6 bases). Trimming removed 1 base at V and 0 bases at J, with 13 bases between. The germline gives CDR1 ENHRY, CDR2 SYGVKD. The CDR3 is 17 residues long. The CDR3 DNA follows: TGTGCCATCAGTGAGTTCGGACAGCAACTAGCCAAAAACATTCAGTACTTC. Translating it yields CAISEFGQQLAKNIQYF.